Shown below are 32 T cell receptor beta chains from a single sample sequenced in a study of shared clonotypes between healthy human individuals. Produced via immunoSEQ multiplex PCR; TCRdb's table is partial and in-frame only. The data show about 2,200,000 clones, approximately 94% seen once. Positively selected for CCR7, the CD45RO-negative cells used as naive CD8 cells excluded terminally differentiated effector memory CD45RA+ cells. The sample was naive CD8+ T cells from PBMCs. Receptor source: a man younger than 35 in good health. Some clones in this sample may be carry-over from other donors' samples.

The V gene is TRBV29-1, the J gene TRBJ2-3; D is undetermined. V was clipped by 2 bases and J by 2 bases, with 14 bases between them. The CDR3 extends over 15 amino acids. Germline CDR1 reads SQVTM; CDR2 reads ANQGSEA. The CDR3 loop is CSVESLGQNTDTQYF. As DNA, the CDR3 is TGCAGCGTTGAATCCCTTGGGCAAAACACAGATACGCAGTATTTT.

The chain is built from TRBV7-9 and TRBJ1-4, with D perhaps TRBD1 (5 bases). The CDR3 length is 14 residues. V dropped 3 bases and J dropped 6 bases, with 11 bases sitting between them. Germline V gene lookup returns CDR1 SEHNR and CDR2 FQNEAQ (reference sequence). Here the CDR3 reads CASSFPQEDEKLFF. In nucleotides, the CDR3 is TGTGCCAGCAGCTTCCCACAGGAAGATGAAAAACTGTTTTTT.

The chain employs TRBV19 and TRBJ1-5; the D gene is possibly TRBD1 (6 bases). The germline V and J ends were trimmed by 8 bases and 3 bases, with 20 bases remaining between them. Germline CDR1 is LNHDA and CDR2 is SQIVND (reference sequence). This CDR3 has 16 amino acids. This chain's CDR3 is CASHLGAGGINQPQHF. The DNA for the CDR3 is TGTGCCAGTCACTTGGGGGCGGGCGGAATCAATCAGCCCCAGCATTTT.

This chain links TRBV27 with TRBJ1-5; D may be TRBD1 (6 bases). The CDR3 has 18 residues. Germline V gene lookup returns CDR1 MNHEY and CDR2 SMNVEV (reference sequence). V was trimmed by 1 base and J by 6 bases, leaving 22 bases between them. The DNA of the CDR3 is TGTGCCAGCAGTTTATTGGCGACGGCAGGGGCGGGGGGTCAGCCCCAGCATTTT. Residues: CASSLLATAGAGGQPQHF.

The chain recombines TRBV5-6 with TRBJ2-7, with 10 bases that match TRBD1. The germline CDR1 and CDR2 sequences are SGHDT and YYEEEE. V lost 3 bases and J lost 6; bases outside the gene matches: 9. This CDR3 comprises 15 residues. The CDR3 DNA is TGTGCCAGCAGCTCCACCGGGACAGGGGAACCCGAGCAGTACTTC. Its translation is CASSSTGTGEPEQYF.

DNA of the CDR3: TGCGCCAGCAGCCAAACGTCGACTAATCAGCCCCAGCATTTT. It translates to CASSQTSTNQPQHF. V gene TRBV4-1 combines with J gene TRBJ1-5; D call uncertain. The V and J ends lost 2 bases and 4 bases respectively, with 9 bases between them. CDR3 length equals 14 residues. Germline CDR1 is MGHRA and CDR2 is YSYEKL.

Details on this clone: The sample holds other DNA sequences that translate to the same CDR3. V usage is TRBV6-1 and J usage is TRBJ2-7; 7 nucleotides align to TRBD1. The CDR3 is made up of 14 amino acids. Germline V gives CDR1 MNHNS, CDR2 SASEGT. V lost 4 bases to trimming and J lost 2 bases; unmatched junction nucleotides: 5. The CDR3 spells CASSVDRPTYEQYF. The CDR3, as DNA: TGTGCCAGCAGTGTGGACAGGCCAACCTACGAGCAGTACTTC.

J is TRBJ2-7 and V is TRBV6-1; no definite D call. Trimming pared 1 base from V and 1 base from J, leaving 11 bases between. This CDR3 contains 15 residues. CDR1 MNHNS and CDR2 SASEGT come from the germline V gene. For the CDR3, the DNA is TGTGCCAGCAGTGAAGTTCTGGCTAGTTCCTACGAGCAGTACTTC. This sequence encodes CASSEVLASSYEQYF.

Regarding this clone: This CDR3 is also generated by other DNA sequences in the sample. The chain joins TRBV9 to TRBJ2-1; D remains unclear. Germline values: CDR1 SGDLS, CDR2 YYNGEE. The CDR3 contains 15 residues. The V end was cut by 0 bases, the J end by 0 bases, with 7 bases between. The CDR3 DNA follows: TGTGCCAGCAGCGTAGGGGCGAGCTCCTACAATGAGCAGTTCTTC. It yields the protein CASSVGASSYNEQFF.

CDR3 residues: CASSLRTIEFQETQYF. In DNA, the CDR3 is TGTGCCAGCAGCTTAAGAACGATCGAATTCCAAGAGACCCAGTACTTC. The chain has TRBV7-9 and TRBJ2-5; D unclear. The CDR3 has 16 residues. Trimming removed 2 bases at V and 1 base at J, with 14 bases between. CDR1 is SEHNR, CDR2 FQNEAQ, per germline (reference sequence).

The chain employs TRBV4-1 and TRBJ2-2, with 12 bases lining up with TRBD2. Germline CDR1 and CDR2: MGHRA and YSYEKL. Trimming cost V 0 bases and J 4 bases; bases outside gene matches: 12. The length of the CDR3 is 20 residues. CDR3 sequence (DNA): TGCGCCAGCAGCCAAGACCCGGGTCTAGCGGGAGGGCCAGGCACCGGGGAGCTGTTTTTT. Its translation: CASSQDPGLAGGPGTGELFF.

This clone was counted a single time. This rearrangement joins TRBV28 to TRBJ1-3, with a weak D call TRBD1 (6 bases). The CDR3 length is 16 residues. V dropped 2 bases and J dropped 5 bases, with 16 bases sitting between them. In germline, CDR1 is MDHEN, CDR2 SYDVKM. The CDR3: CASSLEAGAMRNTIYF. In nucleotides, the CDR3 is TGTGCCAGCAGTTTAGAGGCAGGGGCGATGAGAAACACCATATATTTT. Looking up the rest from reference TRBV28 and TRBJ1-3 gives the full variable domain: DVKVTQSSRYLVKRTGEKVFLECVQDMDHENMFWYRQDPGLGLRLIYFSYDVKMKEKGDIPEGYSVSREKKERFSLILESASTNQTSMYLCASSLEAGAMRNTIYFGEGSWLTVV.

The gene calls are TRBV19 and TRBJ2-1; 9 bases fit TRBD2. In germline, CDR1 is LNHDA, CDR2 SQIVND (reference sequence). The CDR3 totals 17 residues. Trimming removed 2 bases from V and 3 bases from J; junction bases left unmatched: 8. The CDR3 DNA is TGTGCCAGTAGTATATGGGGTAGCGGGAGTTTCTACAATGAGCAGTTCTTC. Amino acids: CASSIWGSGSFYNEQFF.

The chain combines TRBV18 with TRBJ2-7; D gene ambiguous. V lost 4 bases and J 6 bases, leaving 13 bases between the germline ends. The CDR3 spans 13 residues. The germline CDR1 and CDR2 sequences are KGHSH and LQKENI. The CDR3 nucleotides read TGTGCCAGCTCACTTGGTGAGCGTGTCGAGCAGTACTTC. This gives the protein CASSLGERVEQYF.

CDR3 coding DNA: TGTGCCAGCAGCTTCGGCCCCCTACAGGCCTACGAGCAGTACTTC. Encoded protein: CASSFGPLQAYEQYF. This chain connects TRBV5-4 to TRBJ2-7; D is possibly TRBD1 (5 bases). V gave up 2 bases and J gave up 2 bases, with 14 bases separating them. Germline assignment: CDR1 SGHNT and CDR2 YYREEE (reference sequence). The CDR3 has 15 amino acids.

Remarks on this clone: At the DNA level, this CDR3 is encoded by other sequences in the same sample as well. The CDR3 DNA reads as TGTGCCAGCAGTCCTAGCGGGAGTCTCTACAATGAGCAGTTCTTC. Protein: CASSPSGSLYNEQFF. V and J are TRBV7-9 and TRBJ2-1; TRBD2 matches at 10 bases. There are 15 residues in the CDR3. Germline CDR1 and CDR2: SEHNR and FQNEAQ (reference sequence). V was pared by 6 bases and J by 3 bases, with 5 bases of the junction left unmatched.

V usage is TRBV9 and J usage is TRBJ2-4; no clear D. This CDR3 is built from 16 residues. V was trimmed by 3 bases and J by 0 bases, leaving 13 bases between them. Germline V gives CDR1 SGDLS, CDR2 YYNGEE. The CDR3 protein is CASSAPDGVAKNIQYF. The CDR3 DNA reads as TGTGCCAGCAGCGCTCCGGACGGCGTAGCCAAAAACATTCAGTACTTC.

The V gene is TRBV11-2, the J gene TRBJ2-7, with 9 bases that match TRBD2. The CDR3 length is 16 residues. The ends lost 6 bases at V and 7 bases at J; junction bases unmatched: 16. CDR1 is SGHAT and CDR2 is FQNNGV in the germline V gene. The CDR3 here is CASRTGPIAGAGEQYF. In nucleotides, the CDR3 is TGTGCCAGCAGAACGGGTCCCATAGCGGGAGCGGGTGAGCAGTACTTC.

In this sample, this clone turned up once. The V and J genes are TRBV28 and TRBJ2-1; TRBD1 matches at 7 bases. CDR1 and CDR2 (germline): MDHEN, SYDVKM. The CDR3 loop spans 16 amino acids. Trimming at V came to 3 bases and at J to 0 bases, leaving 5 bases not matched to a gene. The CDR3 DNA is TGTGCCAGCAGTTTTGGGTGGGACAGCTCCTACAATGAGCAGTTCTTC. This sequence encodes CASSFGWDSSYNEQFF.

The V gene is TRBV7-9, the J gene TRBJ2-1; TRBD2 aligns across 8 bases. The CDR3 loop spans 16 amino acids. The ends lost 2 bases at V and 1 base at J; junction bases unmatched: 4. Looked up from germline, CDR1 is SEHNR and CDR2 is FQNEAQ (reference sequence). CDR3 bases: TGTGCCAGCAGCTTATTAGCGGGAACTTCCTACAATGAGCAGTTCTTC. Its protein is CASSLLAGTSYNEQFF.

This clone has just a few counts. The same CDR3 can be traced to other DNA sequences in this sample. The chain joins TRBV7-9 to TRBJ1-1; D call uncertain. This CDR3 has 11 residues. V was shortened by 1 base and J by 7 bases, with 4 bases between the two germline ends. Germline lookup yields CDR1 SEHNR and CDR2 FQNEAQ (reference sequence). This chain's CDR3 is CASSLVGEAFF. The DNA for the CDR3 is TGTGCCAGCAGCTTAGTCGGTGAAGCTTTCTTT.

Points on this clone: This sample also contains other DNA sequences that code for the same CDR3. The chain uses TRBV10-2 and TRBJ1-1; D is uncertain. CDR1 is WSHSY and CDR2 is SAAADI in the germline V gene. The germline V and J ends were trimmed by 3 bases and 2 bases, with 7 bases remaining between them. The CDR3 spans 13 residues. The CDR3 DNA reads as TGCGCCAGCAGTGAAGGCAGAAACACTGAAGCTTTCTTT. Its protein product is CASSEGRNTEAFF.

V gene TRBV28 combines with J gene TRBJ2-7; 8 bases line up with TRBD2. The germline gives CDR1 MDHEN, CDR2 SYDVKM. Trimming at V came to 4 bases and at J to 3 bases, leaving 14 bases not matched to a gene. The CDR3 loop spans 17 amino acids. The CDR3 reads CASSSLQLAGPFYEQYF. The DNA of the CDR3 is TGTGCCAGCAGTTCCCTTCAGCTAGCGGGTCCTTTCTACGAGCAGTACTTC.

This sequence joins TRBV7-9 and TRBJ2-1; TRBD1 aligns across 7 bases. This CDR3 spans 15 amino acids. Germline loops: CDR1 SEHNR, CDR2 FQNEAQ (reference sequence). V gave up 5 bases and J gave up 9 bases; unmatched junction bases: 13. The CDR3 here is CASSPSAGGLSEQFF. The CDR3 region has the DNA TGTGCCAGCAGCCCCTCGGCAGGGGGTTTGAGTGAGCAGTTCTTC.

The chain recombines TRBV11-2 with TRBJ2-4, with TRBD2 matching over 12 bases. This CDR3 has 17 amino acids. Per germline, CDR1 SGHAT and CDR2 FQNNGV. The ends lost 4 bases at V and 1 base at J; junction bases unmatched: 5. The CDR3 sequence is CASSSRLAGAAKNIQYF. The DNA of the CDR3 is TGTGCCAGCAGCTCGCGACTAGCGGGAGCGGCCAAAAACATTCAGTACTTC.

As concerns this clone: The same CDR3 also results from other DNA sequences found in this sample. The CDR3 region is CASSVGASGYNEQFF. The CDR3 nucleotides read TGTGCCAGCAGCGTAGGGGCTAGCGGTTACAATGAGCAGTTCTTC. This chain connects TRBV9 to TRBJ2-1; 7 nucleotides line up with TRBD2. Germline assignment: CDR1 SGDLS and CDR2 YYNGEE. With 0 bases clipped from V and 4 bases from J, the junction kept 4 bases outside the gene matches. The CDR3 has 15 residues.

The chain has TRBV27 and TRBJ2-7; TRBD2 agrees at 14 bases. Germline CDR1 and CDR2: MNHEY and SMNVEV (reference sequence). This CDR3 comprises 17 residues. The J segment lost 4 bases and the V segment lost 5 bases, leaving 10 bases of the junction unmatched. The CDR3 DNA follows: TGTGCCAGCAGTATCCTTACTGGGACTAGCGGGAGTTACGAGCAGTACTTC. It is translated as CASSILTGTSGSYEQYF.

The chain is built from TRBV27 and TRBJ2-1, with TRBD1 matching 10 bases. The CDR3 spans 15 residues. Germline CDR1 and CDR2: MNHEY and SMNVEV (reference sequence). J was trimmed by 7 bases and V by 4 bases; bases with no gene match: 7. CDR3 residues: CASSSPTGGWNEQFF. CDR3 coding DNA: TGTGCCAGCAGTTCCCCGACAGGGGGCTGGAATGAGCAGTTCTTC.

This clone was recorded only once. The rearrangement joins TRBV9 to TRBJ2-1; D remains unclear. The germline V gene encodes CDR1 SGDLS and CDR2 YYNGEE. The CDR3 totals 8 residues. With 6 bases removed from V and 10 bases from J, the gap between germline ends came to 2 bases. In nucleotides, the CDR3 is TGTGCCAGCAAGGAGCAGTTCTTC. It specifies CASKEQFF.

This clone is a singleton in its sample. The CDR3 spells CASSLLVGTPLNEQYF. The CDR3 DNA is TGTGCCAGCAGTTTGCTCGTGGGGACCCCTCTGAACGAGCAGTACTTC. This chain links TRBV27 with TRBJ2-7; tentatively, D is TRBD1 or TRBD2 (5 bases each). Germline assignment: CDR1 MNHEY and CDR2 SMNVEV (reference sequence). The V gene lost 3 bases and the J gene lost 5 bases, with 20 bases spanning the gap. The CDR3 runs to 16 residues.

V gene TRBV27 combines with J gene TRBJ1-5; D gene uncertain. The CDR3 consists of 15 residues. Trimming took 6 bases from V and 3 from J, leaving 15 bases between them. Germline CDR1 is MNHEY and CDR2 is SMNVEV (reference sequence). The CDR3 DNA is TGTGCCAGCAGGCGATCAGGTACTCCCAATCAGCCCCAGCATTTT. Translation: CASRRSGTPNQPQHF.

V gene TRBV30 combines with J gene TRBJ2-5, with D perhaps being TRBD1 or TRBD2 (7 bases each). V was clipped by 3 bases and J by 4 bases, with 21 bases between them. This CDR3 region has 16 residues. Germline CDR1 and CDR2: GTSNPN and SVGIG (reference sequence). CDR3 sequence: CAWSNARGRAVETQYF. CDR3 bases: TGTGCCTGGAGCAACGCCAGGGGGAGGGCCGTAGAGACCCAGTACTTC.